This paragraph covers one TCR beta chain sequence. The table came from immunoSEQ multiplex PCR; TCRdb's copy has only in-frame clones and leaves some out. Seen here are 180,000 or so clones, roughly 80% observed once, and the top ten hold around 13%. Seattle's enrolled individuals joined amid active infection and were then monitored longitudinally. The sample originates from a study of blood T cell repertoires in COVID-19. Study context: Samples taken during acute and convalescent COVID-19 were collected in the United States, Italy and Spain.

From germline, CDR1 is MNHEY and CDR2 SVGAGI. The V gene end was trimmed by 6 bases and the J gene end by 4 bases; junction bases not matched to a gene: 10. The CDR3 contains 15 residues. What was sequenced was peripheral blood. J is TRBJ2-5 and V is TRBV6-5; 8 bases line up with TRBD2. The TCR originated in a woman in her 70s with COVID-19, enrolled during active disease. CDR3 DNA: TGTGCCAGCAGGGGCGGGGCTAGCGGGTTAGAGACCCAGTACTTC. It encodes CASRGGASGLETQYF.